The 17 T cell receptor beta chains in this list originate from one sample, sequenced in a study of neoadjuvant anti-PD-1 for oral cavity cancer. Clones were sequenced by immunoSEQ multiplex PCR, and TCRdb holds only the in-frame ones, with some missing. Of 13,000 to 15,000 clones in the sample, 50% to 65% were seen once. Sequences were derived from PBMCs, sampled before nivolumab (anti-PD-1) treatment. All receptors derive from a person between 35 and 79 years old with oral cavity squamous cell carcinoma.

A few counts support this clone. The genes are TRBV11-2 and TRBJ2-1; D gene ambiguous. This CDR3 has 12 residues. Between the trimmed V and J ends, which lost 1 base and 6 bases, there was a span of 4 bases. Germline V gene data show CDR1 as SGHAT and CDR2 as FQNNGV. The CDR3 here is CASSLVTNEQFF. The CDR3 nucleotides are TGTGCCAGCAGCTTAGTAACCAATGAGCAGTTCTTC.

This clone was observed a few times. The genes are TRBV6-1 and TRBJ1-2; perhaps TRBD1 as D (5 bases). The CDR3 loop spans 14 amino acids. V was pared by 3 bases and J by 4 bases, with 12 bases between. CDR1 is MNHNS, CDR2 SASEGT, per germline. The chain's CDR3 is CASSESGTAYGYTF. The CDR3 DNA is TGTGCCAGCAGTGAGTCGGGGACGGCCTATGGCTACACCTTC.

This chain links TRBV30 with TRBJ2-3; 7 bases agree with TRBD1. CDR3 length: 16 amino acids. Germline trimming cut 3 bases from V and 0 bases from J; bases unmatched to any gene: 9. CDR1 GTSNPN and CDR2 SVGIG come from the germline V gene (reference sequence). The CDR3 region has the DNA TGTGCCTGGAGCCCCCTACAGGGGACAAGCACAGATACGCAGTATTTT. Protein product: CAWSPLQGTSTDTQYF.

J is TRBJ1-2 and V is TRBV5-1, with a possible D match to TRBD1 (5 bases). Germline lookup yields CDR1 SGHRS and CDR2 YFSETQ. CDR3 length: 13 residues. V was pared by 3 bases and J by 9 bases, with 15 bases between. For the CDR3, the DNA is TGCGCCAGCAGCTCGGGGCCCCGGGAGAGCTACACCTTC. Residues: CASSSGPRESYTF.

As regards this clone: Relative to the germline gene, one junction end is altered; a read error may explain this. This sequence joins TRBV2 and TRBJ2-5; TRBD1 matches 7 bases. Germline CDR1 reads SNHLY; CDR2 reads FYNNEI. The CDR3 contains 14 residues. CDR3: CASREGTVEETQYF. In nucleotides, the CDR3 is TGTGCCAGCAGGGAAGGGACAGTAGAAGAGACCCAGTACTTC.

The chain employs TRBV27 and TRBJ1-1; TRBD1 is a possible D gene (6 bases). CDR1 MNHEY and CDR2 SMNVEV come from the germline V gene (reference sequence). The V end lost 6 bases, the J end lost 4 bases, and 18 bases lay between the germline ends. The CDR3 is 15 amino acids. The CDR3 DNA is TGTGCCAGCAGGGACTGGGACAAAGTCGGCACTGAAGCTTTCTTT. Its protein product is CASRDWDKVGTEAFF.

The V and J genes are TRBV29-1 and TRBJ2-7; D gene uncertain. Germline lookup yields CDR1 SQVTM and CDR2 ANQGSEA. Trimming removed 7 bases at V and 0 bases at J, with 10 bases between. This CDR3 is built from 12 residues. In DNA form, the CDR3 reads TGCAGCGCGGGCCTCAGCTCCTACGAGCAGTACTTC. It yields the protein CSAGLSSYEQYF.

This chain links TRBV6-1 with TRBJ1-4; weak D call: TRBD1 (6 bases). The germline CDR1 and CDR2 sequences are MNHNS and SASEGT. Trimming cost V 4 bases and J 5 bases, with 17 bases left between them. The CDR3 contains 16 residues. CDR3 DNA: TGTGCCAGCAGTGCTTCGCGGGGGCTGGGCAATGAAAAACTGTTTTTT. Amino acids: CASSASRGLGNEKLFF.

This chain uses TRBV19 with TRBJ2-7; possibly TRBD1 or TRBD2 for D (6 bases each). The V gene's germline CDR1 is LNHDA and CDR2 SQIVND (reference sequence). This CDR3 spans 15 amino acids. With 5 bases removed from V and 3 bases from J, the gap between germline ends came to 17 bases. CDR3 sequence: CASSPTGGLYYEQYF. The CDR3 DNA reads TGTGCCAGTAGTCCGACCGGGGGCCTGTACTACGAGCAGTACTTC.

The V call is TRBV5-1, the J call TRBJ1-5, with 7 bases lining up with TRBD1. The CDR3 extends over 18 amino acids. V was clipped by 0 bases and J by 6 bases; unmatched bases: 15. Germline values: CDR1 SGHRS, CDR2 YFSETQ. As DNA, the CDR3 is TGCGCCAGCAGCTTGGAACGCTTCCGCGACAGGGCGGGTCAGCCCCAGCATTTT. Amino acid sequence: CASSLERFRDRAGQPQHF.

CDR3 bases: TGTGCCACCACAGGGGGGGACGGAAACACCATATATTTT. It yields the protein CATTGGDGNTIYF. The J gene is TRBJ1-3, the V gene TRBV28, with 8 bases aligning to TRBD1. CDR1 MDHEN and CDR2 SYDVKM come from the germline V gene. The CDR3 has 13 amino acids. The V segment lost 10 bases and the J segment 4 bases; nucleotides outside the gene matches: 6.

In this sample, this clone turned up a few times. CDR3 protein: CASSPRDSSPGGAFF. As DNA, the CDR3 is TGCGCCAGCAGCCCCCGGGACAGTTCCCCCGGGGGCGCTTTCTTT. The V call is TRBV5-1, the J call TRBJ1-1; 7 bases match TRBD1. V trimming: 4 bases; J trimming: 11 bases; junction bases outside the gene matches: 17. The CDR3 is made up of 15 amino acids. Germline values: CDR1 SGHRS, CDR2 YFSETQ.

This chain joins TRBV6-6 and TRBJ1-2; 8 bases fit TRBD1. The germline CDR1 and CDR2 sequences are MNHNY and SVGAGI (reference sequence). V was clipped by 5 bases and J by 3 bases; unmatched bases: 5. CDR3 length equals 14 residues. The CDR3 region is CASSHGQGDYGYTF. The CDR3 DNA sequence: TGTGCCAGCAGTCACGGACAGGGAGACTATGGCTACACCTTC.

CDR3: CASRRMNTEAFF. The CDR3 nucleotides read TGTGCCAGTCGGAGGATGAACACTGAAGCTTTCTTT. J is TRBJ1-1 and V is TRBV2; no firm D call. The ends were cut back, 9 bases at V and 0 bases at J, with 8 bases in the middle. CDR3 length: 12 amino acids. Germline V CDR1 and CDR2: SNHLY, FYNNEI.

This chain links TRBV7-9 with TRBJ1-2; no clear D gene. Looked up from germline, CDR1 is SEHNR and CDR2 is FQNEAQ (reference sequence). V was clipped by 4 bases and J by 6 bases, with 18 bases between them. There are 15 residues in the CDR3. The CDR3 loop is CASSSSTRSGHGYTF. CDR3 sequence (DNA): TGTGCCAGCAGCTCCTCCACCCGCTCCGGCCATGGCTACACCTTC. The full variable domain, in which reference TRBV7-9 and TRBJ1-2 provide the parts outside the CDR3, is DTGVSQNPRHKITKRGQNVTFRCDPISEHNRLYWYRQTLGQGPEFLTYFQNEAQLEKSRLLSDRFSAERPKGSFSTLEIQRTEQGDSAMYLCASSSSTRSGHGYTFGSGTRLTVV.

This clone has more than one count but fewer than ten. The rearrangement links TRBV6-5 to TRBJ2-5; TRBD1 matches at 9 bases. After removal of 5 bases from V and 4 bases from J, the junction contained 2 bases not matched to a gene. The CDR3 is made up of 13 amino acids. Germline loops: CDR1 MNHEY, CDR2 SVGAGI. The CDR3 loop is CASSRTGVETQYF. For the CDR3, the DNA is TGTGCCAGCAGTCGGACAGGGGTAGAGACCCAGTACTTC.

The genes are TRBV27 and TRBJ1-2; 9 positions agree with TRBD1. The V segment lost 5 bases and the J segment 8 bases; nucleotides outside the gene matches: 6. The germline CDR1 and CDR2 sequences are MNHEY and SMNVEV (reference sequence). The CDR3 runs to 13 residues. As DNA, the CDR3 is TGTGCCAGCAGTCCGGACAGGGGTTGGGGCTACACCTTC. Residues: CASSPDRGWGYTF.